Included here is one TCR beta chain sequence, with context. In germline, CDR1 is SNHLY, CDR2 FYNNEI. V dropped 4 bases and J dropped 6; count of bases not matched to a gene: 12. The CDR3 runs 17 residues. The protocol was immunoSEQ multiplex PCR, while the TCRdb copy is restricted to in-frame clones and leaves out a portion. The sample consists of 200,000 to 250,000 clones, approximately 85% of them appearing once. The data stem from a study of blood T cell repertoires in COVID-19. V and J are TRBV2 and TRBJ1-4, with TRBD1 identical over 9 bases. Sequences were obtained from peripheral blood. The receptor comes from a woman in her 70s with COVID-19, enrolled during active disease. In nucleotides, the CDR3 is TGTGCCAGCAGTGTGGGCGGCCGCGGGACAGGGTATGAAAAACTGTTTTTT. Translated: CASSVGGRGTGYEKLFF.